The 24 T cell receptor beta chains reported below all come from one sample, sequenced in a study of T cell repertoires in cytomegalovirus infection. No cognate antigen is known for these TCRs. MiXCR, run by TCRdb on the reads, gives a single entry per CDR3 protein. The sample has roughly 700,000 distinct CDR3 sequences; around a third are singletons. This specimen consisted of cultured PBMCs, obtained from culture after CMV antigen stimulation. These receptors were taken from a human donor in good health (CMV status not recorded). Some clones in this sample may be carry-over from other donors' samples.

V usage is TRBV7-2 and J usage is TRBJ2-1; D ambiguous. V gave up 5 bases and J gave up 5 bases, with 13 bases separating them. CDR1 is SGHTA and CDR2 is FQGNSA in the germline V gene. This CDR3 is 14 amino acids long. CDR3 DNA sequence: TGTGCCAGCAGCCCCCCTTACCCGAACAATGAGCAGTTCTTC. Protein sequence: CASSPPYPNNEQFF.

The chain recombines TRBV15 with TRBJ1-3, with D unclear. The CDR3 extends over 14 amino acids. CDR1 LNHNV and CDR2 YYDKDF come from the germline V gene (reference sequence). V was shortened by 0 bases and J by 4 bases, with 7 bases between the two germline ends. In DNA form, the CDR3 reads TGTGCCACCAGCAGAGAGACCGGGGGAAACACCATATATTTT. Translating it yields CATSRETGGNTIYF. Combining the CDR3 with reference TRBV15 and TRBJ1-3 gives the whole variable domain DAMVIQNPRYQVTQFGKPVTLSCSQTLNHNVMYWYQQKSSQAPKLLFHYYDKDFNNEADTPDNFQSRRPNTSFCFLDIRSPGLGDTAMYLCATSRETGGNTIYFGEGSWLTVV.

About this clonotype itself: No conserved phenylalanine or tryptophan ends this CDR3, so it is likely a read error. V and J are TRBV20-1 and TRBJ1-6; perhaps TRBD1 as D (5 bases). Trimming shortened V by 5 bases and J by 14 bases, and 19 bases separated the two germline ends. Germline values: CDR1 DFQATT, CDR2 SNEGSKA (reference sequence). CDR3 length: 13 residues. CDR3 nucleotides: TGCAGTGCTCCCGGGACCTCATTCGTCACCCTCCACCTT. Translating it yields CSAPGTSFVTLHL.

V is TRBV7-2 and J is TRBJ2-2; 11 nucleotides line up with TRBD2. There are 16 residues in the CDR3. The ends lost 5 bases at V and 1 base at J; junction bases unmatched: 3. In germline, CDR1 is SGHTA, CDR2 FQGNSA. The CDR3 DNA is TGTGCCAGCAGCGCCCTAGCGGGGGGGAACACCGGGGAGCTGTTTTTT. Its translation is CASSALAGGNTGELFF.

The chain has TRBV2 and TRBJ1-5; D gene unclear. This CDR3 spans 14 amino acids. V gave up 8 bases and J gave up 8 bases, with 19 bases separating them. The V gene's germline CDR1 is SNHLY and CDR2 FYNNEI. This CDR3 is CASGGFSWREPQHF. DNA of the CDR3: TGTGCCAGCGGAGGATTCTCCTGGAGGGAGCCCCAGCATTTT. Drawing the rest from reference TRBV2 and TRBJ1-5, the complete variable domain is EPEVTQTPSHQVTQMGQEVILRCVPISNHLYFYWYRQILGQKVEFLVSFYNNEISEKSEIFDDQFSVERPDGSNFTLKIRSTKLEDSAMYFCASGGFSWREPQHFGDGTRLSIL.

This clonotype was recorded at least ten times. J is TRBJ1-3 and V is TRBV12-3 or TRBV12-4; perhaps TRBD1 as D (6 bases). The V end was cut by 3 bases, the J end by 0 bases, with 9 bases between. The CDR3 consists of 15 residues. The CDR3 nucleotides are TGTGCCAGCAGTTTCGGGGGCTACTCTGGAAACACCATATATTTT. Its translation: CASSFGGYSGNTIYF.

This chain joins TRBV7-8 and TRBJ2-3, with 9 bases matching TRBD2. The CDR3 consists of 16 residues. Trimming removed 1 base from V and 5 bases from J; junction bases left unmatched: 7. Germline loops: CDR1 SGHVS, CDR2 FQNEAQ. CDR3 sequence (DNA): TGTGCCAGCAGCTTAGGGCGGGCGGGGGGGGGAGATACGCAGTATTTT. Residues: CASSLGRAGGGDTQYF.

In its sample, this clonotype was seen a few times. This chain uses TRBV12-3 or TRBV12-4 with TRBJ2-1; no firm D call. The CDR3 spans 13 residues. The ends were cut back, 6 bases at V and 7 bases at J, with 13 bases in the middle. The CDR3 DNA sequence: TGTGCCAGCAGCCACCCGGACGGTAATGAGCAGTTCTTC. Protein product: CASSHPDGNEQFF.

The V gene is TRBV7-8, the J gene TRBJ2-5, with 7 bases matching TRBD1. CDR3 length equals 15 residues. The V gene end was trimmed by 1 base and the J gene end by 4 bases; junction bases not matched to a gene: 6. CDR1 and CDR2 from the germline V gene are SGHVS and FQNEAQ. CDR3 region: CASSLVVTGLETQYF. The CDR3 DNA is TGTGCCAGCAGCTTAGTTGTGACAGGGTTAGAGACCCAGTACTTC.

Many counts were recorded for this clonotype. This chain connects TRBV2 to TRBJ2-3; D gene ambiguous. The V and J ends lost 4 bases and 2 bases respectively, with 10 bases between them. Germline V CDR1 and CDR2: SNHLY, FYNNEI. This CDR3 comprises 14 residues. The CDR3 reads CASSAVTYTDTQYF. For the CDR3, the DNA is TGTGCCAGCAGTGCGGTAACTTACACAGATACGCAGTATTTT.

The J gene is TRBJ2-5, the V gene TRBV27; TRBD1 agrees at 10 bases. V was pared by 6 bases and J by 5 bases, with 12 bases of the junction left unmatched. The germline V gene has CDR1 MNHEY and CDR2 SMNVEV (reference sequence). The CDR3 is 16 residues long. The CDR3 here is CASSRRPGQGGETQYF. In nucleotides, the CDR3 is TGTGCCAGCAGCCGCCGGCCCGGACAGGGGGGGGAGACCCAGTACTTC.

This clonotype has only a few counts. The chain couples TRBV29-1 to TRBJ1-3; D is uncertain. V lost 7 bases and J 0 bases, leaving 19 bases between the germline ends. The CDR3 is 16 amino acids. Germline CDR1 SQVTM, CDR2 ANQGSEA. The CDR3 loop reads CSATTRPTPSGNTIYF. CDR3 in DNA: TGCAGCGCCACGACAAGGCCTACCCCCTCTGGAAACACCATATATTTT.

A few counts support this clonotype. The chain is built from TRBV28 and TRBJ1-2; TRBD1 matches 7 bases. V dropped 3 bases and J dropped 7; count of bases not matched to a gene: 11. CDR1 MDHEN and CDR2 SYDVKM come from the germline V gene. The CDR3 extends over 15 amino acids. In nucleotides, the CDR3 is TGTGCCAGCAGTTTTAGTGACAGGGCGGGGAGTGGCTACACCTTC. Amino acids: CASSFSDRAGSGYTF.

The chain recombines TRBV11-2 with TRBJ2-3; D is uncertain. The CDR3 consists of 15 residues. Between the trimmed V and J ends, which lost 1 base and 0 bases, there was a span of 8 bases. The germline gives CDR1 SGHAT, CDR2 FQNNGV. The CDR3 sequence is CASSLVLGSTDTQYF. The CDR3 bases are TGTGCCAGCAGCTTAGTCCTTGGCAGCACAGATACGCAGTATTTT.

This clonotype has only a few counts. The CDR3 is CAISESRGPYEQYF. As DNA, the CDR3 is TGTGCCATCAGTGAATCCAGGGGCCCCTACGAGCAGTACTTC. The V gene is TRBV10-3, the J gene TRBJ2-7; a possible D gene is TRBD1 (6 bases). The CDR3 is made up of 14 amino acids. Per germline, CDR1 ENHRY and CDR2 SYGVKD. Trimming left V 3 bases short and J 2 bases short, with 11 bases between.

The sample holds a few counts of this clonotype. CDR3 loop: CASSLNGQGTIGREQYF. The CDR3 DNA is TGTGCCAGTAGCCTAAACGGACAGGGGACCATCGGACGCGAGCAGTACTTC. V is TRBV19 and J is TRBJ2-7, with TRBD1 identical over 9 bases. CDR3 length equals 17 residues. Germline V gives CDR1 LNHDA, CDR2 SQIVND (reference sequence). V gave up 6 bases and J gave up 6 bases; unmatched junction bases: 18. Drawing the rest from reference TRBV19 and TRBJ2-7, the complete variable domain is DGGITQSPKYLFRKEGQNVTLSCEQNLNHDAMYWYRQDPGQGLRLIYYSQIVNDFQKGDIAEGYSVSREKKESFPLTVTSAQKNPTAFYLCASSLNGQGTIGREQYFGPGTRLTVT.

This sequence joins TRBV2 and TRBJ2-3; the D is unclear. Germline lookup yields CDR1 SNHLY and CDR2 FYNNEI. The CDR3 spans 14 residues. Trimming left V 6 bases short and J 7 bases short, with 17 bases between. In nucleotides, the CDR3 is TGTGCCAGCAGAAGGTTCGGTATTGAGAATACGCAGTATTTT. Its translation: CASRRFGIENTQYF. Filled out from reference TRBV2 and TRBJ2-3, the complete variable domain reads EPEVTQTPSHQVTQMGQEVILRCVPISNHLYFYWYRQILGQKVEFLVSFYNNEISEKSEIFDDQFSVERPDGSNFTLKIRSTKLEDSAMYFCASRRFGIENTQYFGPGTRLTVL.

This chain connects TRBV3-1 to TRBJ2-7; D is unclear. This CDR3 spans 14 amino acids. Germline V CDR1 and CDR2: LGHDT, YNNKEL (reference sequence). The ends were cut back, 5 bases at V and 0 bases at J, with 11 bases in the middle. In DNA form, the CDR3 reads TGTGCCAGCAGCTTCAGGAGAACCTCCTACGAGCAGTACTTC. Translated, it gives CASSFRRTSYEQYF.

Only a few counts were recorded for this clonotype. The chain recombines TRBV23-1 with TRBJ2-3; 10 bases map to TRBD2. TRBV23-1 is classed as an ORF, of uncertain function. This CDR3 contains 18 residues. V gave up 2 bases and J gave up 4 bases; unmatched junction bases: 12. The DNA of the CDR3 is TGCGCCAGCAGTCAAGGAGCGGGAGGGCCGGCTATATCAGATACGCAGTATTTT. It translates to CASSQGAGGPAISDTQYF.

This chain joins TRBV27 and TRBJ2-5; 7 bases map to TRBD2. The CDR3 sequence is 15 residues long. CDR1 and CDR2 from the germline V gene are MNHEY and SMNVEV (reference sequence). V was pared by 0 bases and J by 2 bases, with 3 bases of the junction left unmatched. The CDR3 DNA follows: TGTGCCAGCAGTTTATCAACGGGGGGACAAGAGACCCAGTACTTC. Translating gives CASSLSTGGQETQYF.

This clonotype was seen repeatedly, ten times or more. The CDR3 coding sequence is TGTGCCAGCAGCCCGGGCTGGGCCGACAGGGGCGTCCAGCCCCAGCATTTT. This encodes CASSPGWADRGVQPQHF. The J gene is TRBJ1-5, the V gene TRBV7-8, with 8 bases lining up with TRBD1. Trimming at V came to 5 bases and at J to 7 bases, leaving 16 bases not matched to a gene. There are 17 residues in the CDR3. The germline V gene has CDR1 SGHVS and CDR2 FQNEAQ.

This clonotype was recorded at least ten times. The rearrangement links TRBV7-2 to TRBJ2-3, with D possibly TRBD2 on 6 matching bases. The germline V gene encodes CDR1 SGHTA and CDR2 FQGNSA. The CDR3 totals 15 residues. Trimming took 10 bases from V and 0 from J, leaving 17 bases between them. The CDR3 is CATRKGRGSTDTQYF. The CDR3 DNA reads TGTGCCACCCGTAAGGGTCGGGGGAGCACAGATACGCAGTATTTT.

This clonotype was seen ten or more times. The chain is built from TRBV7-2 and TRBJ2-7, with D unclear. Germline-derived CDR1 and CDR2 are SGHTA and FQGNSA. The CDR3 consists of 16 residues. V lost 4 bases, J lost 3 bases, and 19 bases lay in between. In nucleotides, the CDR3 is TGTGCCAGCAGCTCGCCCCACAGTTCACCGGGCTACGAGCAGTACTTC. Protein: CASSSPHSSPGYEQYF.

This clonotype was observed at least ten times. J is TRBJ1-2 and V is TRBV7-2; 7 positions agree with TRBD1. The CDR3 spans 16 residues. J was trimmed by 3 bases and V by 2 bases; bases with no gene match: 9. The V gene's germline CDR1 is SGHTA and CDR2 FQGNSA. The DNA of the CDR3 is TGTGCCAGCAGCTTAAGAGTACAGGGGACCGACTATGGCTACACCTTC. Protein product: CASSLRVQGTDYGYTF.